The subject of this entry is one T cell receptor (beta chain). The germline gives CDR1 SEHNR, CDR2 FQNEAQ (reference sequence). The V segment lost 5 bases and the J segment 0 bases; nucleotides outside the gene matches: 7. This CDR3 is built from 19 residues. PCR primers comprised 60 Vbeta and 13 Jbeta primers. The protocol was immunoSEQ multiplex PCR, while the TCRdb copy is restricted to in-frame clones and leaves out a portion. The repertoire holds 100,000 to 150,000 clones, approximately 87% seen once, with around 18% in the top ten. This entry is derived from a study of cytomegalovirus exposure and HLA in healthy donors.

The origin of this receptor is a man aged 18 to 29 in good health and CMV-seropositive. The V call is TRBV7-9, the J call TRBJ2-2; 15 nucleotides line up with TRBD2. The sample comprised PBMCs. CDR3 DNA sequence: TGTGCCAGCAGCCCGGGACTAGCGGGGGGTTACGCGAACACCGGGGAGCTGTTTTTT. This sequence encodes CASSPGLAGGYANTGELFF.